This is a list of T cell receptor beta chains from one sample in a study of T cells after yellow fever vaccination. TCRdb ran MiXCR on the 5' RACE reads and lists one entry per CDR3 protein. In the table there are around 360,000 distinct CDR3 sequences, 11% of which are singletons. This specimen was PBMCs, taken on the day of the first yellow fever vaccination. These TCRs come from a man aged 18 to 29 who received the YFV17D yellow fever vaccine. Each CDR3 is given with its conserved first and last residue. A D gene is named only where the DNA matches it firmly. Clone sizes are given selectively: once, few, many, or a class where the clone is expanded.

D	J	V	size	DNA	CDR3
TRBD1	TRBJ1-2	TRBV7-9	-	TGTGCCAGCAGCACAGGGACAGACTATGGCTACACCTTC	CASSTGTDYGYTF
TRBD1	TRBJ1-5	TRBV7-6	few	TGTGCCAGCAGCTTATGGTCCCGGGACAGTAATAGCAATCAGCCCCAGCATTTT	CASSLWSRDSNSNQPQHF
-	TRBJ2-7	TRBV4-3	few	TGCGCCAGCAGCCAAGATTTCAGCTCCTACGAGCAGTACTTC	CASSQDFSSYEQYF
-	TRBJ2-2	TRBV5-1	few	TGCGCCAGCAGCCTCGGGACGGCGGCGAACACCGGGGAGCTGTTTTTT	CASSLGTAANTGELFF
-	TRBJ2-7	TRBV6-2/TRBV6-3	few	TGTGCCAGCAGTTCCAGAGGTCGGCAGTACTTC	CASSSRGRQYF
-	TRBJ2-2	TRBV24-1	-	TGTGCCAGCGCCGGAAGACCGGGCCTTAACACCGGGGAGCTGTTTTTT	CASAGRPGLNTGELFF
TRBD1	TRBJ2-2	TRBV10-3	-	TGTGCCATCAATCCGACAGGGCCCACCGGGGAGCTGTTTTTT	CAINPTGPTGELFF
-	TRBJ1-5	TRBV7-2	few	TGTGCCAGCAGCTGGGGGTCGGGGTCCAATCAGCCCCAGCATTTT	CASSWGSGSNQPQHF
TRBD2	TRBJ2-7	TRBV20-1	-	TGCAGTGCTCAGCGGGGGGACCACGAGCAGTACTTC	CSAQRGDHEQYF
-	TRBJ1-6	TRBV27	-	TGTGCCAGCAGTTTAGATGCAGGCGGGAATTCACCCCTCCACTTT	CASSLDAGGNSPLHF
-	TRBJ1-2	TRBV20-1	many	TGCAGTGCTAGCCTGGGGGGTAACTATGGCTACACCTTC	CSASLGGNYGYTF
TRBD2	TRBJ2-5	TRBV20-1	-	TGCAGTGCTGGCCAACTAGCGGGGACGGAGACCCAGTACTTC	CSAGQLAGTETQYF
TRBD1	TRBJ2-5	TRBV4-3	-	TGCGCCAGCAGCCAACACAGGGGTGGAGAGACCCAGTACTTC	CASSQHRGGETQYF
TRBD2	TRBJ2-3	TRBV7-2	few	TGTGCCAGCATCCTAGGGGCAGCGGGAGCAGATACGCAGTATTTT	CASILGAAGADTQYF
-	TRBJ1-2	TRBV6-5	-	TGTGCCAGCAGTTACTCGCCGATTAGGGCAGGGAAGTATGGCTACACCTTC	CASSYSPIRAGKYGYTF
TRBD2	TRBJ2-5	TRBV7-9	few	TGTGCCAGCGCATTTGACCCCGGAGCGGGGCAAGAGACCCAGTACTTC	CASAFDPGAGQETQYF
-	TRBJ2-5	TRBV3-1	-	TGTGCCTGCTGCAAACATGTAGCGTGGGGACTCCAAGAGACCCAGTACTTC	CACCKHVAWGLQETQYF
TRBD2	TRBJ2-5	TRBV4-1	-	TGCGCCAGCAGCCAAGACCGAGGGAGGGCAGGGCAAGAGACCCAGTACTTC	CASSQDRGRAGQETQYF
-	TRBJ2-5	TRBV3-1	few	TGTGCCAGCAGCCGCTCCTACTCCATGGAGGAGACCCAGTACTTC	CASSRSYSMEETQYF
-	TRBJ1-4	TRBV6-1	-	TGTGCCAGCAGGGAACGCAGGGTGGATGAAAAACTGTTTTTT	CASRERRVDEKLFF
-	TRBJ1-1	TRBV20-1	few	TGCAGTCTCTGCAGGGGAGGGTTGGACACTGAAGCTTTCTTT	CSLCRGGLDTEAFF
TRBD2	TRBJ2-3	TRBV4-1	-	TGCGCCAGCAGCCATTCGTGGGGACTAGCGGGGGAAAGCACAGATACGCAGTATTTT	CASSHSWGLAGESTDTQYF
TRBD1	TRBJ2-1	TRBV9	few	TGTGCCAGCAGCGTAGGTGGAACAGGGGATTACAATGAGCAGTTCTTC	CASSVGGTGDYNEQFF
TRBD1	TRBJ1-2	TRBV12-3/TRBV12-4	few	TGTGCCAGCACCGAGGCAGGGGGTTTTAACTATGGCTACACCTTC	CASTEAGGFNYGYTF
TRBD1	TRBJ2-1	TRBV6-2/TRBV6-3	few	TGTGCCAGCAGTAACAGGGGGCCCTCCTACAATGAGCAGTTCTTC	CASSNRGPSYNEQFF
-	TRBJ1-1	TRBV29-1	-	TGCAGCGTTAACCAGTTCACTGAAGCTTTCTTT	CSVNQFTEAFF
-	TRBJ2-5	TRBV5-1	few	TGCGCCAGCAGCTTGGACTGGGGGGAGACCCAGTACTTC	CASSLDWGETQYF
-	TRBJ2-2	TRBV4-1	few	TGCGCCAGCAGCCAAGATCCCCCAGCCGGGTCGAACACCGGGGAGCTGTTTTTT	CASSQDPPAGSNTGELFF
TRBD2	TRBJ2-5	TRBV5-4	-	TGTGCCAGCAGCTTGTCAGGTAGCGGGGGCGAAAAGACCCAGTACTTC	CASSLSGSGGEKTQYF
-	TRBJ1-4	TRBV15	few	TGTGCCACCAGCAGTGGGTCCAGCCTTAATGAAAAACTGTTTTTT	CATSSGSSLNEKLFF
-	TRBJ1-1	TRBV7-4	few	TGTGCCAGCAGCTTAGTGAGCGGCGGAAGCCTGAACACTGAAGCTTTCTTT	CASSLVSGGSLNTEAFF
-	TRBJ2-3	TRBV19	-	TGTGCCAGTAGTATCTCAGATACGCAGTATTTT	CASSISDTQYF
TRBD1	TRBJ2-7	TRBV4-3	-	TGCGCCAGCAGCGTCGGGACAGCTTACGAGCAGTACTTC	CASSVGTAYEQYF
-	TRBJ2-3	TRBV6-2/TRBV6-3	-	TGTGCCAGCAACAGACAGATAGATACGCAGTATTTT	CASNRQIDTQYF
-	TRBJ1-5	TRBV20-1	-	TGCAGTGCTAGAGATGACGGGGTCAGCAATCAGCCCCAGCATTTT	CSARDDGVSNQPQHF
-	TRBJ2-5	TRBV10-3	few	TGTGCCATCAGTGATTCCGGGACTCAGCAAGAGACCCAGTACTTC	CAISDSGTQQETQYF
-	TRBJ2-4	TRBV20-1	-	TGCAGTGCAAATCAGGGAACCAAAAACATTCAGTACTTC	CSANQGTKNIQYF
-	TRBJ2-2	TRBV24-1	-	TGTGCCACCAGTGATGTCCCCGGGGAGCTGTTTTTT	CATSDVPGELFF
TRBD2	TRBJ2-5	TRBV12-3/TRBV12-4	many	TGTGCCAGCAGTTCATCGACTAGCGGGGAGGCGGAGACCCAGTACTTC	CASSSSTSGEAETQYF
TRBD1	TRBJ1-1	TRBV19	many	TGTGCCAGTACCGACGGGACAGACCGAATGAACACTGAAGCTTTCTTT	CASTDGTDRMNTEAFF
-	TRBJ1-3	TRBV20-1	few	TGCAGTGCTTTTCGACAGGCGGCGGGAAACACCATATATTTT	CSAFRQAAGNTIYF
TRBD1	TRBJ1-5	TRBV28	-	TGTGCCAGCAGTTCAGACAGGGGAGAGGGCAATCAGCCCCAGCATTTT	CASSSDRGEGNQPQHF
-	TRBJ1-2	TRBV11-2	few	TGTGCCAGCAGGGCGGAGGATTTCTATGGCTACACCTTC	CASRAEDFYGYTF
-	TRBJ1-2	TRBV4-3	-	TGCGCCAGCAGCAGCCAGGGCTCTAACTATGGCTACACCTTC	CASSSQGSNYGYTF
TRBD2	TRBJ2-3	TRBV6-2/TRBV6-3	few	TGTGCCAGCCTCCTACGGCGGGGGGAGGATACGCAGTATTTT	CASLLRRGEDTQYF
TRBD1	TRBJ1-6	TRBV4-2	few	TGTGCCAGCAGCCAAGCCGGACCCGGGACAGGGTTTTATTCACCCCTCCACTTT	CASSQAGPGTGFYSPLHF
-	TRBJ1-1	TRBV15	few	TGTGCCACCAGCTTACTGGAGGGGCTTGAAGCTTTCTTT	CATSLLEGLEAFF
-	TRBJ2-3	TRBV6-2/TRBV6-3	-	TGTGCCAGCAGAGAGGACGGAGGCACAGATACGCAGTATTTT	CASREDGGTDTQYF
-	TRBJ2-1	TRBV6-2/TRBV6-3	few	TGTGCCAGCAGTTCCCAGGGAGAGAATGAGCAGTTCTTC	CASSSQGENEQFF
TRBD2	TRBJ2-4	TRBV7-9	few	TGTGCCAGCACCCCTCGGGGGGGGCAAAACATTCAGTACTTC	CASTPRGGQNIQYF
TRBD1	TRBJ2-7	TRBV7-2	-	TGTGCCAGCTCCAATCAACAGGGGGGTTACGAGCAGTACTTC	CASSNQQGGYEQYF